These 10 T cell receptor beta chains share one sample of origin, sequenced in a study of blood T cell repertoires in COVID-19. Some clones are missing from TCRdb's copy, which holds only in-frame ones; the method was immunoSEQ multiplex PCR. Among tens of thousands of clones listed, about 90% were seen once. Material for sequencing was peripheral blood. These receptors were obtained from a human donor in a cohort sampled during active COVID-19.

The rearrangement joins TRBV5-1 to TRBJ1-6, with TRBD1 as a possible D gene (6 bases). Looked up from germline, CDR1 is SGHRS and CDR2 is YFSETQ. Trimming stripped 6 bases from V and 8 bases from J, with 18 bases between. This CDR3 contains 15 residues. CDR3 region: CASTEGGRNYSPLHF. In DNA, the CDR3 is TGCGCCAGCACCGAAGGGGGAAGGAACTATTCACCCCTCCACTTT.

The gene calls are TRBV19 and TRBJ2-3, with TRBD1 matching 9 bases. J gave up 5 bases and V 6 bases, and 6 bases lay outside the gene matches. This CDR3 contains 14 residues. Germline assignment: CDR1 LNHDA and CDR2 SQIVND (reference sequence). CDR3 region: CASRRDRVGDTQYF. CDR3 DNA sequence: TGTGCCAGTAGGCGGGACAGGGTAGGAGATACGCAGTATTTT.

This rearrangement joins TRBV7-9 to TRBJ2-7; TRBD2 aligns across 10 bases. CDR1 and CDR2 (germline): SEHNR, FQNEAQ (reference sequence). The CDR3 length is 15 residues. V shed 5 bases and J 2 bases; nucleotides not matched to a gene: 6. The CDR3 DNA is TGTGCCAGCAGCCCACCGGGACTAGCGACCTACGAGCAGTACTTC. Its protein is CASSPPGLATYEQYF. Complete variable domain (other parts from reference TRBV7-9 and TRBJ2-7): DTGVSQNPRHKITKRGQNVTFRCDPISEHNRLYWYRQTLGQGPEFLTYFQNEAQLEKSRLLSDRFSAERPKGSFSTLEIQRTEQGDSAMYLCASSPPGLATYEQYFGPGTRLTVT.

CDR3: CASSEVDRLSGNTIYF. CDR3 DNA sequence: TGTGCCAGCAGTGAAGTCGACAGACTCTCTGGAAACACCATATATTTT. V and J are TRBV6-1 and TRBJ1-3, with TRBD1 as a possible D gene (5 bases). Trimming removed 1 base at V and 0 bases at J, with 10 bases between. This CDR3 is built from 16 residues. Germline CDR1 and CDR2: MNHNS and SASEGT.

The rearrangement links TRBV10-3 to TRBJ1-2; D uncertain. The germline V gene encodes CDR1 ENHRY and CDR2 SYGVKD. There are 13 residues in the CDR3. The germline V and J ends were trimmed by 0 bases and 6 bases, with 8 bases remaining between them. CDR3 DNA: TGTGCCATCAGTGAGTCGGCGAGGGATGGCTACACCTTC. Amino acids: CAISESARDGYTF.

This clone was recorded only once. The CDR3 spells CASSPYDRGAYYGYTF. The DNA of the CDR3 is TGTGCCAGCTCCCCCTATGACAGGGGCGCCTACTATGGCTACACCTTC. This rearrangement joins TRBV18 to TRBJ1-2; 8 bases are shared with TRBD1. Germline V gives CDR1 KGHSH, CDR2 LQKENI. This CDR3 contains 16 residues. V was pared by 6 bases and J by 3 bases, with 12 bases of the junction left unmatched.

This clone has more than one count but fewer than ten. V and J are TRBV10-3 and TRBJ2-2; D possibly corresponds to TRBD1 (5 bases). Germline CDR1 reads ENHRY; CDR2 reads SYGVKD. Trimming removed 7 bases from V and 3 bases from J, with 15 bases in between. This CDR3 comprises 15 residues. CDR3 loop: CAITPSKGDTGELFF. The CDR3 DNA follows: TGTGCCATCACCCCATCGAAAGGGGACACCGGGGAGCTGTTTTTT.

CDR3 nucleotide sequence: TGCGCCAGCAGCTTCTCCGGGACAGGCGATAATTCACCCCTCCACTTT. Translating gives CASSFSGTGDNSPLHF. The chain uses TRBV5-1 and TRBJ1-6, with TRBD1 matching 8 bases. The junction had 6 bases not matched to a gene; V was cut back by 2 bases and J by 5 bases. The CDR3 spans 16 residues. Germline V lookup: CDR1 SGHRS, CDR2 YFSETQ. Together with reference TRBV5-1 and TRBJ1-6, the CDR3 gives the full variable domain: KAGVTQTPRYLIKTRGQQVTLSCSPISGHRSVSWYQQTPGQGLQFLFEYFSETQRNKGNFPGRFSGRQFSNSRSEMNVSTLELGDSALYLCASSFSGTGDNSPLHFGNGTRLTVT.

The chain employs TRBV12-3 or TRBV12-4 and TRBJ2-2; no clear D. With 2 bases removed from V and 5 bases from J, the gap between germline ends came to 6 bases. The CDR3 spans 13 residues. In DNA form, the CDR3 reads TGTGCCAGCAGTTTAAGCCCGACCGGGGAGCTGTTTTTT. Translated, it gives CASSLSPTGELFF.

The rearrangement uses TRBV6-4 and TRBJ2-1; maybe TRBD2 (6 bases). The germline gives CDR1 MRHNA, CDR2 SNTAGT. CDR3 length: 15 amino acids. The V gene lost 2 bases and the J gene lost 0 bases, with 8 bases spanning the gap. This CDR3 reads CASSDVADSYNEQFF. As DNA, the CDR3 is TGTGCCAGCAGTGACGTAGCGGACTCCTACAATGAGCAGTTCTTC.